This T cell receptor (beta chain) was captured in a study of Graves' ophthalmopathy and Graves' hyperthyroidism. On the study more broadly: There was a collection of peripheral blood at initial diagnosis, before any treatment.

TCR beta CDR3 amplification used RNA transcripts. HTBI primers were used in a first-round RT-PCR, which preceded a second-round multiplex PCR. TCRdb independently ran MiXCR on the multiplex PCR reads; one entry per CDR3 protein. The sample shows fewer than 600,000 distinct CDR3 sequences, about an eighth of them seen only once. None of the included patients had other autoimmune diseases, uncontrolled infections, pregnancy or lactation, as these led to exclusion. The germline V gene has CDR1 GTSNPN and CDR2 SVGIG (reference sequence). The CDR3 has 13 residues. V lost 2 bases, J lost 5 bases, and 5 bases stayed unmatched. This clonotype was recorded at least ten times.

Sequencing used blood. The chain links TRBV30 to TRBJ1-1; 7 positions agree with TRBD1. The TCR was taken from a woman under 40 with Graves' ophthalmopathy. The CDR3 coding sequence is TGTGCCTGGAGTAGGCAGGGGGGTACTGAAGCTTTCTTT. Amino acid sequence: CAWSRQGGTEAFF.